Sequencing of this T cell receptor beta chain was carried out in a study of CD8+ T cells in alopecia areata. As for the study in general: Treatment with tofacitinib (6 to 18 months) was followed by 6 months off drug. General observations from the study: Scalp samples also yield sequences of resident alphabeta T cells from normal skin. Mice gave a clearer picture of TCR sharing than patients did, possibly for HLA-related reasons.

cDNA reverse transcribed from extracted RNA served as the sequencing template. Only in-frame clones appear in the TCRdb table, and some are missing; sequencing was by immunoSEQ multiplex PCR. Here the sample spans 120,000 or so clones, around 50% being singletons. As regards this clone: As yet, its antigen is unknown.

This CDR3 is 15 amino acids long. The germline V gene encodes CDR1 LGHNA and CDR2 YSLEER. The V end lost 0 bases, the J end lost 8 bases, and 15 bases lay between the germline ends. Alopecia areata patients provided lesional scalp punch biopsies and peripheral blood, both collected for the study. Sequencing used CD4+ T cells sorted from blood, obtained at week 0. The TCR comes from a human donor with alopecia areata. The chain recombines TRBV4-3 with TRBJ2-3; D is tentatively TRBD1 or TRBD2 (5 bases each). The CDR3 sequence is CASSQDHRSRATQYF. The CDR3 DNA follows: TGCGCCAGCAGCCAAGATCACAGGTCGCGGGCTACGCAGTATTTT.